The next 21 T cell receptor beta chains were all read from a single sample in a study of blood T cell repertoires in COVID-19. Clones were sequenced by immunoSEQ multiplex PCR, and TCRdb holds only the in-frame ones, with some missing. The data show tens of thousands of clones, roughly 84% seen once. Sequenced: peripheral blood. The source of these receptors is a human donor in a cohort sampled during active COVID-19.

The chain links TRBV7-2 to TRBJ1-4, with a weak D call TRBD1 (5 bases). Trimming shortened V by 3 bases and J by 4 bases, and 15 bases separated the two germline ends. Per germline, CDR1 SGHTA and CDR2 FQGNSA. The CDR3 has 16 residues. CDR3 protein: CASSFFATVINEKLFF. The CDR3 nucleotides are TGTGCCAGCAGCTTTTTCGCGACAGTTATTAATGAAAAACTGTTTTTT.

V usage is TRBV5-4 and J usage is TRBJ2-1; 7 bases are shared with TRBD2. This CDR3 is built from 16 residues. V gave up 4 bases and J gave up 1 base; unmatched junction bases: 8. Germline lookup yields CDR1 SGHNT and CDR2 YYREEE (reference sequence). CDR3 DNA sequence: TGTGCCAGCAGCGCCGGGGGGAAGGAGTCCTACAATGAGCAGTTCTTC. Its translation: CASSAGGKESYNEQFF.

The CDR3 here is CASSLILSGPAGGNSPLHF. The CDR3 region has the DNA TGTGCCAGCTCACTAATCTTATCGGGGCCCGCCGGAGGGAATTCACCCCTCCACTTT. The chain couples TRBV18 to TRBJ1-6, with D tentatively TRBD1 (5 bases). Trimming took off 4 bases at V and 7 bases at J, with 26 bases between the two ends. In germline, CDR1 is KGHSH, CDR2 LQKENI. CDR3 length: 19 residues.

This chain joins TRBV3-1 (or the pseudogene TRBV3-2) and TRBJ2-2; TRBD2 matches 13 bases. The germline V gene has CDR1 LGHDT and CDR2 YNNKEL (reference sequence). V dropped 6 bases and J dropped 2; count of bases not matched to a gene: 3. CDR3 length equals 16 residues. CDR3 sequence reads: CASSRLAGGNTGELFF. In DNA, the CDR3 is TGTGCCAGCAGTAGACTAGCGGGAGGTAACACCGGGGAGCTGTTTTTT.

This chain links TRBV9 with TRBJ2-2, with D hard to call. Trimming removed 5 bases from V and 0 bases from J, with 8 bases in between. The CDR3 has 14 amino acids. The V gene's germline CDR1 is SGDLS and CDR2 YYNGEE. The CDR3 coding sequence is TGTGCCAGCAGGCCAACATCGAACACCGGGGAGCTGTTTTTT. Translated, it gives CASRPTSNTGELFF.

This clone appeared a few times. The chain has TRBV6-1 and TRBJ1-1; no reliable D call. This CDR3 has 14 amino acids. V was shortened by 2 bases and J by 1 base, with 8 bases between the two germline ends. CDR1 is MNHNS, CDR2 SASEGT, per germline. In nucleotides, the CDR3 is TGTGCCAGCAGTGAAAGCTACAGGAACACTGAAGCTTTCTTT. Residues: CASSESYRNTEAFF.

V gene TRBV5-4 combines with J gene TRBJ2-1; no reliable D call. Germline CDR1 and CDR2: SGHNT and YYREEE (reference sequence). The CDR3 totals 15 residues. The ends were cut back, 4 bases at V and 0 bases at J, with 11 bases in the middle. The CDR3 loop reads CASSRSASSYNEQFF. DNA of the CDR3: TGTGCCAGCAGCCGGAGCGCTAGCTCCTACAATGAGCAGTTCTTC.

This CDR3 is CASSQRTGEETQYF. As DNA, the CDR3 is TGTGCCAGCAGCCAAAGGACAGGGGAAGAGACCCAGTACTTC. The chain employs TRBV7-8 and TRBJ2-5, with 9 nucleotides matching TRBD1. Trimming cost V 5 bases and J 3 bases; bases outside gene matches: 4. The CDR3 consists of 14 residues. Germline V gene data show CDR1 as SGHVS and CDR2 as FQNEAQ.

This clone was observed a handful of times. The rearrangement joins TRBV5-1 to TRBJ1-5; TRBD1 is a possible D gene (6 bases). CDR3 length: 15 residues. Trimming removed 4 bases from V and 2 bases from J, with 13 bases in between. Germline CDR1 and CDR2: SGHRS and YFSETQ. The CDR3 bases are TGCGCCAGCAGCCCCGGACAGCTGGGCAATCAGCCCCAGCATTTT. It translates to CASSPGQLGNQPQHF.

J is TRBJ1-6 and V is TRBV5-1; tentatively, D is TRBD1 (6 bases). This CDR3 has 14 amino acids. The germline V gene encodes CDR1 SGHRS and CDR2 YFSETQ. The V end lost 0 bases, the J end lost 8 bases, and 9 bases lay between the germline ends. The DNA of the CDR3 is TGCGCCAGCAGCTTGGGACAGGCCTATTCACCCCTCCACTTT. Translated, it gives CASSLGQAYSPLHF. The variable domain in full, with the rest retrieved from reference TRBV5-1 and TRBJ1-6, is KAGVTQTPRYLIKTRGQQVTLSCSPISGHRSVSWYQQTPGQGLQFLFEYFSETQRNKGNFPGRFSGRQFSNSRSEMNVSTLELGDSALYLCASSLGQAYSPLHFGNGTRLTVT.

This clone was recorded only once. The V gene is TRBV5-1, the J gene TRBJ2-2; TRBD2 might be the D (6 bases). The CDR3 extends over 16 amino acids. The ends were cut back, 0 bases at V and 0 bases at J, with 9 bases in the middle. CDR1 and CDR2 from the germline V gene are SGHRS and YFSETQ. The CDR3 nucleotides read TGCGCCAGCAGCTTGGATCCGGGGGCGAACACCGGGGAGCTGTTTTTT. Encoded protein: CASSLDPGANTGELFF.

The J gene is TRBJ2-5, the V gene TRBV29-1, with D possibly being TRBD2 (9 bases). The CDR3 runs to 15 residues. Per the germline V gene, CDR1 is SQVTM and CDR2 is ANQGSEA. Deletions cut 5 bases from V and 3 bases from J, with 19 bases between. CDR3 nucleotide sequence: TGCAGCGTTCAGGGGGCGGGGGGGCCGAAAGAGACCCAGTACTTC. As protein: CSVQGAGGPKETQYF.

This chain's CDR3 is CASSIRGTDKNIQYF. The DNA for the CDR3 is TGTGCCAGTAGTATAAGGGGCACGGACAAAAACATTCAGTACTTC. The chain couples TRBV19 to TRBJ2-4, with D possibly TRBD1 on 5 matching bases. V gave up 2 bases and J gave up 3 bases, with 11 bases separating them. The CDR3 runs to 15 residues. CDR1 is LNHDA, CDR2 SQIVND, per germline (reference sequence).

This rearrangement joins TRBV6-5 to TRBJ2-5; 7 positions agree with TRBD1. The J segment lost 2 bases and the V segment lost 10 bases, leaving 7 bases of the junction unmatched. The CDR3 is 13 amino acids. Germline V gene lookup returns CDR1 MNHEY and CDR2 SVGAGI. DNA of the CDR3: TGTGCCATCCGGGACAGACAACAAGAGACCCAGTACTTC. Protein: CAIRDRQQETQYF.

This chain connects TRBV11-2 to TRBJ2-7; TRBD2 matches at 7 bases. The CDR3 spans 15 residues. The V and J ends lost 7 bases and 0 bases, in that order; junction bases with no gene match: 9. CDR1 is SGHAT and CDR2 is FQNNGV in the germline V gene. In nucleotides, the CDR3 is TGTGCCAGCATCGACTTTGGCGGGAGCTCCTACGAGCAGTACTTC. This gives the protein CASIDFGGSSYEQYF.

The rearrangement joins TRBV5-4 to TRBJ2-3; possibly TRBD2 for D (6 bases). This CDR3 region has 15 residues. V lost 6 bases, J lost 4 bases, and 18 bases lay in between. CDR1 is SGHNT, CDR2 YYREEE, per germline (reference sequence). CDR3 protein: CASKSPGLSADTQYF. In nucleotides, the CDR3 is TGTGCCAGCAAATCGCCGGGACTGAGCGCAGATACGCAGTATTTT.

In its sample, this clone was seen once. V is TRBV2 and J is TRBJ2-5; 8 bases match TRBD1. The CDR3 has 17 residues. The trim removed 4 bases at V and 1 base at J, leaving 11 bases unmatched. The germline V gene encodes CDR1 SNHLY and CDR2 FYNNEI. CDR3 in amino acids: CASSVETGTGFQETQYF. The CDR3 DNA sequence: TGTGCCAGCAGTGTTGAGACCGGGACAGGCTTCCAAGAGACCCAGTACTTC.

This clone was recorded a few times. CDR3 bases: TGTGCCAGCAGCTTTAGTAGCGGGGGAGGATACGAGCAGTACTTC. Protein product: CASSFSSGGGYEQYF. J is TRBJ2-7 and V is TRBV7-9; 9 bases match TRBD2. CDR1 is SEHNR, CDR2 FQNEAQ, per germline (reference sequence). The length of the CDR3 is 15 residues. The trim removed 3 bases at V and 4 bases at J, leaving 7 bases unmatched.

The rearrangement links TRBV5-1 to TRBJ2-3, with unresolved D. Germline loops: CDR1 SGHRS, CDR2 YFSETQ. This CDR3 contains 15 residues. The V gene lost 4 bases and the J gene lost 0 bases, with 12 bases spanning the gap. The CDR3 sequence: CASSPRDGSTDTQYF. Written as DNA, the CDR3 is TGCGCCAGCAGCCCAAGAGACGGGAGCACAGATACGCAGTATTTT.

V usage is TRBV19 and J usage is TRBJ2-2, with D possibly being TRBD2 (5 bases). This CDR3 spans 15 amino acids. V lost 7 bases and J lost 5, with 17 bases in between. CDR1 and CDR2 from the germline V gene are LNHDA and SQIVND (reference sequence). For the CDR3, the DNA is TGTGCCAGTATTTCGCGAGGGCCTGGGACCGGGGAGCTGTTTTTT. Its protein is CASISRGPGTGELFF. Based on the CDR3 plus reference TRBV19 and TRBJ2-2, the full variable domain is DGGITQSPKYLFRKEGQNVTLSCEQNLNHDAMYWYRQDPGQGLRLIYYSQIVNDFQKGDIAEGYSVSREKKESFPLTVTSAQKNPTAFYLCASISRGPGTGELFFGEGSRLTVL.

The chain is built from TRBV5-1 and TRBJ2-2; TRBD2 agrees at 10 bases. CDR1 is SGHRS and CDR2 is YFSETQ in the germline V gene. The V and J ends lost 4 bases and 3 bases, in that order; junction bases with no gene match: 3. CDR3 size: 15 residues. In nucleotides, the CDR3 is TGCGCCAGCAGCGAAAGCGGGAGGGACACCGGGGAGCTGTTTTTT. It yields the protein CASSESGRDTGELFF.